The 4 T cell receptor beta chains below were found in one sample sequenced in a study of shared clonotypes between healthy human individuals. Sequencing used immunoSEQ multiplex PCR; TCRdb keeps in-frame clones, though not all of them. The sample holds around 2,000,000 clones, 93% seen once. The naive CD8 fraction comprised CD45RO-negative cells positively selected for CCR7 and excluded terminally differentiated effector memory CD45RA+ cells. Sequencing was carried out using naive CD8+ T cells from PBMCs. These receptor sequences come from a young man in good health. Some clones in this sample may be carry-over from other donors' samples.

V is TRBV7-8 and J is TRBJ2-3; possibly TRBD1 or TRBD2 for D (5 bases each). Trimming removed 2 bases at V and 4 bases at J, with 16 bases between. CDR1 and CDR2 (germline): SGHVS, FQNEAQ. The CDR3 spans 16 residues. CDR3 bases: TGTGCCAGCAGCTTAAAGGGGACCTCTTTTTCAGATACGCAGTATTTT. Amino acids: CASSLKGTSFSDTQYF.

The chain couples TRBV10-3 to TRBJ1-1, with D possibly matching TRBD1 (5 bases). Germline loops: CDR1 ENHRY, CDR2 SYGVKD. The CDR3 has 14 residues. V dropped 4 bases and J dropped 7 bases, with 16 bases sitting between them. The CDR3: CAISGGMGGVEAFF. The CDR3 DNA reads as TGTGCCATCAGTGGGGGGATGGGAGGGGTTGAAGCTTTCTTT.

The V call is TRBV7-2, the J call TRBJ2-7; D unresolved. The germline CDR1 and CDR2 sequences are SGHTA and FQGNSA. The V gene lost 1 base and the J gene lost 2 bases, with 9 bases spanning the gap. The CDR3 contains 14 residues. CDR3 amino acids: CASSLVVLAYEQYF. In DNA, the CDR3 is TGTGCCAGCAGCTTAGTGGTGCTAGCCTACGAGCAGTACTTC.

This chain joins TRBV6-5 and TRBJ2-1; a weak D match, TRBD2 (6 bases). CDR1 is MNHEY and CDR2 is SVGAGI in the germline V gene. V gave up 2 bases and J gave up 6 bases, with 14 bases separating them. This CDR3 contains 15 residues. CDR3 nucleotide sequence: TGTGCCAGCAGTTACGGAATAGCGGACTCCAATGAGCAGTTCTTC. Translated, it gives CASSYGIADSNEQFF.